Presented here are 24 T cell receptor beta chains from one specimen sequenced in a study of blood T cell repertoires in COVID-19. Measured with immunoSEQ multiplex PCR; TCRdb has only the in-frame clones, and not every one. The top ten clones hold 1.5% to 2% of a sample with about 400,000 clones, roughly 91% of them seen once. Sequencing was done on a sample of PBMCs or T cells enriched from blood (not recorded which). Every receptor here comes from a woman aged 30 to 39 who had recovered from COVID-19.

The rearrangement links TRBV12-3 or TRBV12-4 to TRBJ2-1; tentative D call: TRBD2 (6 bases). This CDR3 has 12 amino acids. Deletions cut 5 bases from V and 15 bases from J, with 17 bases between. DNA of the CDR3: TGTGCCAGCAGTCCACGCGGGGCCGGTCTGTTCTTC. Protein product: CASSPRGAGLFF.

V gene TRBV28 combines with J gene TRBJ1-6; the D gene is possibly TRBD1 (6 bases). The CDR3 length is 18 residues. The germline CDR1 and CDR2 sequences are MDHEN and SYDVKM. Trimming shortened V by 10 bases and J by 9 bases, and 31 bases separated the two germline ends. In DNA form, the CDR3 reads TGTGCCACCATCCCGGGCCTCCACGCACAGGGTCTTTTTTCACCCCTCCACTTT. It codes for CATIPGLHAQGLFSPLHF.

The chain joins TRBV7-3 to TRBJ1-2; D is unresolved. Trimming stripped 6 bases from V and 3 bases from J, with 20 bases between. The CDR3 consists of 16 residues. The germline gives CDR1 SGHTA, CDR2 FQGTGA. Written as DNA, the CDR3 is TGTGCCAGCAGACCCACCGCTGAGGGCCTCGACTATGGCTACACCTTC. The encoded protein is CASRPTAEGLDYGYTF.

The chain recombines TRBV14 with TRBJ1-3; D perhaps matches TRBD1 (5 bases). The CDR3 consists of 16 residues. V lost 5 bases and J lost 0, with 14 bases in between. From germline, CDR1 is SGHDN and CDR2 FVKESK. The CDR3, as DNA: TGTGCCAGCAGCGTAAAACAGGCCCACTCTGGAAACACCATATATTTT. Translating gives CASSVKQAHSGNTIYF.

The chain joins TRBV5-4 to TRBJ2-5; 8 bases fit TRBD2. The CDR3 spans 16 residues. Germline CDR1 is SGHNT and CDR2 is YYREEE (reference sequence). V lost 0 bases, J lost 5 bases, and 9 bases stayed unmatched. CDR3 sequence (DNA): TGTGCCAGCAGCTTGGCGGCCGGGGGGGTTGGCGAGACCCAGTACTTC. Translated, it gives CASSLAAGGVGETQYF.

The chain is built from TRBV27 and TRBJ1-1, with D perhaps TRBD1 (5 bases). CDR3 length: 14 amino acids. V dropped 3 bases and J dropped 0 bases, with 8 bases sitting between them. Germline assignment: CDR1 MNHEY and CDR2 SMNVEV (reference sequence). CDR3 in amino acids: CASSLGGMNTEAFF. CDR3 sequence (DNA): TGTGCCAGCAGTTTGGGGGGTATGAACACTGAAGCTTTCTTT.

The V gene is TRBV5-1, the J gene TRBJ2-6, with D unresolved. Germline V lookup: CDR1 SGHRS, CDR2 YFSETQ. The germline V and J ends were trimmed by 4 bases and 0 bases, with 14 bases remaining between them. The CDR3 covers 17 residues. The CDR3 protein is CASSPLPVYSGANVLTF. The CDR3 bases are TGCGCCAGCAGCCCGCTACCGGTTTACTCTGGGGCCAACGTCCTGACTTTC.

The count of this clone is one. In DNA form, the CDR3 reads TGCGCCAGCAGCCGGGACGGGGGCTCCTACAATGAGCAGTTCTTC. Its translation is CASSRDGGSYNEQFF. The rearrangement uses TRBV5-1 and TRBJ2-1, with D possibly TRBD2 on 6 matching bases. Germline lookup yields CDR1 SGHRS and CDR2 YFSETQ. This CDR3 comprises 15 residues. V lost 4 bases to trimming and J lost 0 bases, with 11 bases between them.

The genes are TRBV28 and TRBJ1-6, with 8 bases aligning to TRBD1. The J segment lost 7 bases and the V segment lost 2 bases, leaving 4 bases of the junction unmatched. Germline V gene lookup returns CDR1 MDHEN and CDR2 SYDVKM. CDR3 length: 15 residues. The CDR3 reads CASSLQTGANSPLHF. The CDR3 nucleotides are TGTGCCAGCAGTTTACAGACAGGGGCCAATTCACCCCTCCACTTT.

The chain is built from TRBV15 and TRBJ1-1; weak D call: TRBD1 (6 bases). This CDR3 is 15 amino acids long. V lost 5 bases and J 6 bases, leaving 19 bases between the germline ends. From germline, CDR1 is LNHNV and CDR2 YYDKDF (reference sequence). CDR3 bases: TGTGCCACCAGCCCTTTCGGACAGAATTTGCCTGAAGCTTTCTTT. It yields the protein CATSPFGQNLPEAFF.

The chain recombines TRBV6-4 with TRBJ2-2, with D unresolved. Germline V gives CDR1 MRHNA, CDR2 SNTAGT. This CDR3 contains 15 residues. The V gene lost 3 bases and the J gene lost 0 bases, with 8 bases spanning the gap. CDR3 sequence reads: CASSDRSANTGELFF. In DNA, the CDR3 is TGTGCCAGCAGTGATCGGTCGGCGAACACCGGGGAGCTGTTTTTT.

The chain uses TRBV7-3 and TRBJ2-3; 9 bases align to TRBD2. V lost 5 bases, J lost 5 bases, and 8 bases stayed unmatched. The CDR3 contains 15 residues. Per germline, CDR1 SGHTA and CDR2 FQGTGA. The CDR3 DNA is TGTGCCAGCAGCCCAATAGCGGGAGTGCAAGATACGCAGTATTTT. This gives the protein CASSPIAGVQDTQYF.

The rearrangement joins TRBV6-5 to TRBJ2-7; 7 bases line up with TRBD1. The V and J ends lost 6 bases and 4 bases, in that order; junction bases with no gene match: 9. Germline CDR1 reads MNHEY; CDR2 reads SVGAGI. This CDR3 has 14 amino acids. CDR3 nucleotides: TGTGCCAGCAGAACCGGGACAGACCTTTACGAGCAGTACTTC. Its translation is CASRTGTDLYEQYF.

For this clone: Other DNA sequences in the same sample also yield this CDR3. The gene calls are TRBV12-3 or TRBV12-4 and TRBJ2-7; possibly TRBD1 for D (6 bases). Between the trimmed V and J ends, which lost 3 bases and 4 bases, there was a span of 7 bases. The CDR3 totals 12 residues. The CDR3 sequence is CASSFTGYEQYF. CDR3 DNA sequence: TGTGCCAGCAGTTTCACAGGGTACGAGCAGTACTTC.

V is TRBV6-5 and J is TRBJ1-3; possible D gene TRBD1, 5 bases. This CDR3 has 14 residues. V dropped 6 bases and J dropped 2 bases, with 11 bases sitting between them. CDR1 is MNHEY and CDR2 is SVGAGI in the germline V gene. The CDR3 sequence: CASREVTAGNTIYF. The DNA for the CDR3 is TGTGCCAGCAGAGAGGTGACAGCTGGAAACACCATATATTTT.

This clone is a singleton in its sample. This sequence joins TRBV29-1 and TRBJ1-1; D gene unclear. Trimming removed 5 bases from V and 1 base from J, with 11 bases in between. The CDR3 consists of 13 residues. In germline, CDR1 is SQVTM, CDR2 ANQGSEA. CDR3 nucleotides: TGCAGCGTTATTACAGTGCAGAACACTGAAGCTTTCTTT. Translated: CSVITVQNTEAFF.

The chain joins TRBV19 to TRBJ1-2; D is ambiguous. V lost 4 bases to trimming and J lost 1 base, with 13 bases between them. The CDR3 spans 15 residues. CDR1 is LNHDA and CDR2 is SQIVND in the germline V gene (reference sequence). The CDR3 nucleotides read TGTGCCAGTAGTAATTCCCATGGCCTTAACTATGGCTACACCTTC. Translated: CASSNSHGLNYGYTF.

The chain joins TRBV12-5 to TRBJ2-2, with TRBD2 matching 10 bases. Germline CDR1 is LGHNT and CDR2 is FRNRAP. V trimming: 2 bases; J trimming: 7 bases; junction bases outside the gene matches: 13. The CDR3 totals 18 residues. As DNA, the CDR3 is TGTGCTAGTGGTTTGCCCTCCCTTAGCGGGGGGCTGATCGGGGAGCTGTTTTTT. Protein: CASGLPSLSGGLIGELFF.

This sequence joins TRBV30 and TRBJ1-1, with D perhaps TRBD1 (6 bases). V was clipped by 0 bases and J by 0 bases, with 17 bases between them. Germline CDR1 reads GTSNPN; CDR2 reads SVGIG (reference sequence). The CDR3 sequence is 17 residues long. CDR3 amino acids: CAWSVSLVQGLNTEAFF. The CDR3 region has the DNA TGTGCCTGGAGTGTATCTCTCGTGCAGGGGTTGAACACTGAAGCTTTCTTT.

This clone was found a few times. J is TRBJ1-6 and V is TRBV6-5; D perhaps matches TRBD1 (5 bases). This CDR3 region has 15 residues. V gave up 10 bases and J gave up 8 bases, with 21 bases separating them. CDR1 and CDR2 from the germline V gene are MNHEY and SVGAGI. The CDR3 loop reads CATKPGEGWDSPLHF. The CDR3 DNA reads TGTGCCACCAAACCGGGGGAGGGCTGGGATTCACCCCTCCACTTT.

The gene calls are TRBV7-2 and TRBJ2-7, with 7 bases matching TRBD2. The germline V gene has CDR1 SGHTA and CDR2 FQGNSA. Unmatched junction bases numbered 8, after V lost 6 bases and J lost 3 bases. This CDR3 is 14 amino acids long. The CDR3 sequence: CASRTLGGVYEQYF. The CDR3 coding sequence is TGTGCCAGCAGAACCCTTGGGGGGGTCTACGAGCAGTACTTC.

This chain joins TRBV5-6 and TRBJ2-2; 10 nucleotides match TRBD1. The CDR3 totals 16 residues. Germline values: CDR1 SGHDT, CDR2 YYEEEE. The ends lost 3 bases at V and 5 bases at J; junction bases unmatched: 7. The CDR3 DNA follows: TGTGCCAGCAGCTCTCGCCGGGACAGGGGAACCGGGGAGCTGTTTTTT. Amino acids: CASSSRRDRGTGELFF.

The V and J genes are TRBV12-5 and TRBJ2-6; tentatively, D is TRBD1 (6 bases). The CDR3 spans 14 residues. The V gene's germline CDR1 is LGHNT and CDR2 FRNRAP. Trimming removed 1 base from V and 8 bases from J, with 9 bases in between. The CDR3 DNA reads as TGTGCTAGTGGTTTGGGAGGACAGACCAACGTCCTGACTTTC. This encodes CASGLGGQTNVLTF.

The chain employs TRBV12-5 and TRBJ2-5; 16 bases map to TRBD2. The germline gives CDR1 LGHNT, CDR2 FRNRAP. This CDR3 is built from 16 residues. J was trimmed by 5 bases and V by 6 bases; bases with no gene match: 6. The CDR3 nucleotides read TGTGCTAGTGGCGGGACTAGCGGGGGGGCCGGGGAGACCCAGTACTTC. Translated, it gives CASGGTSGGAGETQYF.